The next 16 T cell receptor beta chains were all read from a single sample in a study of cytomegalovirus exposure and HLA in healthy donors. Vbeta (60) and Jbeta (13) primers were used in the PCR. The table came from immunoSEQ multiplex PCR; TCRdb's copy has only in-frame clones and leaves some out. The repertoire holds roughly 200,000 clones, with around 83% as singletons. The sample was PBMCs. The receptor set was obtained from a woman aged 40 to 49 in good health and CMV-seronegative.

V and J are TRBV5-5 and TRBJ2-7, with TRBD2 identical over 9 bases. V dropped 2 bases and J dropped 2; count of bases not matched to a gene: 8. Germline V gene sequence: CDR1 SGHKS, CDR2 YYEKEE (reference sequence). This CDR3 is built from 16 residues. CDR3: CASSLGGGRVTYEQYF. The CDR3 nucleotides read TGTGCCAGCAGCTTAGGGGGCGGGAGGGTAACCTACGAGCAGTACTTC.

This clone was detected a few times. The V call is TRBV9, the J call TRBJ2-1; TRBD2 aligns across 8 bases. The V gene's germline CDR1 is SGDLS and CDR2 YYNGEE. With 0 bases clipped from V and 6 bases from J, the junction kept 5 bases outside the gene matches. There are 15 residues in the CDR3. CDR3 sequence reads: CASSVGDGGGNEQFF. CDR3 DNA sequence: TGTGCCAGCAGCGTAGGGGACGGGGGGGGCAATGAGCAGTTCTTC. Full variable domain (remainder filled in from reference TRBV9 and TRBJ2-1): DSGVTQTPKHLITATGQRVTLRCSPRSGDLSVYWYQQSLDQGLQFLIQYYNGEERAKGNILERFSAQQFPDLHSELNLSSLELGDSALYFCASSVGDGGGNEQFFGPGTRLTVL.

The CDR3 DNA sequence: TGTGCCAGCAGCCTAAACACAGATACGCAGTATTTT. Its translation: CASSLNTDTQYF. The chain combines TRBV11-3 with TRBJ2-3, with D unresolved. The CDR3 length is 12 residues. The V end was cut by 5 bases, the J end by 2 bases, with 5 bases between. Germline V gene data show CDR1 as SGHNT and CDR2 as YENEEA.

To note about this clone: Other DNA sequences within the sample encode an identical CDR3. This sequence joins TRBV2 and TRBJ2-7; D perhaps matches TRBD1 (6 bases). Trimming removed 4 bases from V and 0 bases from J, with 7 bases in between. Per the germline V gene, CDR1 is SNHLY and CDR2 is FYNNEI. The CDR3 is 13 residues long. CDR3 residues: CASSGDISYEQYF. DNA for the CDR3: TGTGCCAGCAGTGGGGACATCTCCTACGAGCAGTACTTC. Using reference TRBV2 and TRBJ2-7 for the parts outside the CDR3, the full variable domain is EPEVTQTPSHQVTQMGQEVILRCVPISNHLYFYWYRQILGQKVEFLVSFYNNEISEKSEIFDDQFSVERPDGSNFTLKIRSTKLEDSAMYFCASSGDISYEQYFGPGTRLTVT.

V usage is TRBV20-1 and J usage is TRBJ2-7; D is uncertain. Germline V gene data show CDR1 as DFQATT and CDR2 as SNEGSKA (reference sequence). The CDR3 extends over 11 amino acids. Trimming took 4 bases from V and 2 from J, leaving 6 bases between them. CDR3 loop: CSAIQTYEQYF. The CDR3 DNA reads as TGCAGTGCTATCCAGACCTACGAGCAGTACTTC.

V usage is TRBV5-4 and J usage is TRBJ2-1; 10 nucleotides align to TRBD2. Germline lookup yields CDR1 SGHNT and CDR2 YYREEE (reference sequence). The CDR3 is made up of 15 amino acids. Losses at the gene ends were 4 bases for V and 4 bases for J; bases not matched to a gene: 5. Written as DNA, the CDR3 is TGTGCCAGCAGCCTGACTAGCGGGCCTTACAATGAGCAGTTCTTC. This gives the protein CASSLTSGPYNEQFF.

The gene calls are TRBV7-8 and TRBJ1-5; D is possibly TRBD1 (6 bases). The CDR3 is 15 residues long. V was clipped by 5 bases and J by 8 bases, with 19 bases between them. CDR1 SGHVS and CDR2 FQNEAQ come from the germline V gene. The CDR3 loop is CASSPPRTGREPQHF. The CDR3 region has the DNA TGTGCCAGCAGCCCGCCCCGTACAGGGAGGGAGCCCCAGCATTTT.

In nucleotides, the CDR3 is TGTGCCAGCAGCTCTTATTTGTTAGCGGGGGGGGACGAGCAGTACTTC. This translates into CASSSYLLAGGDEQYF. The chain links TRBV5-4 to TRBJ2-7; 11 nucleotides match TRBD2. Unmatched junction bases numbered 10, after V lost 3 bases and J lost 5 bases. Germline CDR1 is SGHNT and CDR2 is YYREEE (reference sequence). This CDR3 is 16 amino acids long.

The chain is built from TRBV18 and TRBJ1-2; TRBD1 matches 8 bases. The CDR3 extends over 14 amino acids. With V trimmed by 4 bases and J by 3 bases, 4 bases remained unmatched. CDR1 is KGHSH and CDR2 is LQKENI in the germline V gene. The CDR3 loop is CASSRGTGDYGYTF. Written as DNA, the CDR3 is TGTGCCAGCTCACGAGGGACAGGTGACTATGGCTACACCTTC. The variable domain in full, completed from reference TRBV18 and TRBJ1-2, reads NAGVMQNPRHLVRRRGQEARLRCSPMKGHSHVYWYRQLPEEGLKFMVYLQKENIIDESGMPKERFSAEFPKEGPSILRIQQVVRGDSAAYFCASSRGTGDYGYTFGSGTRLTVV.

This sequence joins TRBV7-2 and TRBJ2-2; 7 positions match TRBD2. This CDR3 has 14 residues. V gave up 5 bases and J gave up 5 bases; unmatched junction bases: 5. The germline V gene encodes CDR1 SGHTA and CDR2 FQGNSA. The CDR3 is CASSTLGGTGELFF. In DNA, the CDR3 is TGTGCCAGCAGCACCCTCGGGGGGACCGGGGAGCTGTTTTTT.

The chain couples TRBV27 to TRBJ2-5; 9 nucleotides match TRBD2. The ends lost 5 bases at V and 9 bases at J; junction bases unmatched: 7. The CDR3 contains 13 residues. Germline lookup yields CDR1 MNHEY and CDR2 SMNVEV (reference sequence). The CDR3 spells CASSGASGTSQYF. The CDR3 bases are TGTGCCAGCAGTGGCGCTAGCGGGACTTCCCAGTACTTC.

Only one count was recorded for this clone. The chain is built from TRBV5-4 and TRBJ1-2; the match to TRBD1 covers 9 bases. Germline assignment: CDR1 SGHNT and CDR2 YYREEE (reference sequence). The CDR3 is 16 amino acids. V was clipped by 3 bases and J by 8 bases; unmatched bases: 14. The CDR3 nucleotides read TGTGCCAGCAGCTCCGGGACAGGGCCATTTTTGGAAGGCTACACCTTC. It codes for CASSSGTGPFLEGYTF.

This sequence joins TRBV7-8 and TRBJ2-1, with TRBD2 matching over 13 bases. J was trimmed by 2 bases and V by 4 bases; bases with no gene match: 8. The CDR3 extends over 18 amino acids. The germline V gene has CDR1 SGHVS and CDR2 FQNEAQ. The CDR3 region is CASSSGLAGRGPYNEQFF. The CDR3 coding sequence is TGTGCCAGCAGCTCGGGACTAGCGGGAAGGGGGCCCTACAATGAGCAGTTCTTC.

The CDR3 protein is CASSYGIANYGYTF. CDR3 coding DNA: TGTGCCAGCAGTTACGGGATTGCTAACTATGGCTACACCTTC. The chain links TRBV28 to TRBJ1-2; D is undetermined. CDR1 and CDR2 from the germline V gene are MDHEN and SYDVKM. This CDR3 has 14 residues. V was shortened by 4 bases and J by 0 bases, with 9 bases between the two germline ends.

The chain is built from TRBV5-1 and TRBJ2-5; TRBD2 matches at 12 bases. J lost 4 bases, V lost 4 bases, and 5 bases had no gene match. This CDR3 is built from 15 residues. Looked up from germline, CDR1 is SGHRS and CDR2 is YFSETQ. The CDR3 sequence is CASSPLTSGGETQYF. The CDR3, as DNA: TGCGCCAGCAGCCCCCTGACTAGCGGGGGAGAGACCCAGTACTTC.

J is TRBJ2-1 and V is TRBV29-1; 10 positions match TRBD1. Germline assignment: CDR1 SQVTM and CDR2 ANQGSEA. The CDR3 is 12 residues long. V dropped 7 bases and J dropped 6; count of bases not matched to a gene: 3. In nucleotides, the CDR3 is TGCAGCGCGGGACAGGGGCTCAATGAGCAGTTCTTC. Amino acid sequence: CSAGQGLNEQFF.